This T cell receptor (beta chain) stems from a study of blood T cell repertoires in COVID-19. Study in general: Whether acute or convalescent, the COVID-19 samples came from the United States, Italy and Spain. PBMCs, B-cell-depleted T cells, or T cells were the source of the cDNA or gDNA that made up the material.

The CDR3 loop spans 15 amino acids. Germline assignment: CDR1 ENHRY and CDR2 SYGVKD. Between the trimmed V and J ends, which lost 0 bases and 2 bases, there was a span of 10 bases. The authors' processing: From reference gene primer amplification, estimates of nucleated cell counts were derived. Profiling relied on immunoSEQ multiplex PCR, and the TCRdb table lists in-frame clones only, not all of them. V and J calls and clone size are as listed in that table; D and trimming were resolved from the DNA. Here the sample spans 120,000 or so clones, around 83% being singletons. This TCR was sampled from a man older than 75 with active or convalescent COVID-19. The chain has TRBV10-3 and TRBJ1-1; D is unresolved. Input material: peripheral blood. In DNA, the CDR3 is TGTGCCATCAGTGAGTCCGAGGGTGTCAACACTGAAGCTTTCTTT. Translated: CAISESEGVNTEAFF.